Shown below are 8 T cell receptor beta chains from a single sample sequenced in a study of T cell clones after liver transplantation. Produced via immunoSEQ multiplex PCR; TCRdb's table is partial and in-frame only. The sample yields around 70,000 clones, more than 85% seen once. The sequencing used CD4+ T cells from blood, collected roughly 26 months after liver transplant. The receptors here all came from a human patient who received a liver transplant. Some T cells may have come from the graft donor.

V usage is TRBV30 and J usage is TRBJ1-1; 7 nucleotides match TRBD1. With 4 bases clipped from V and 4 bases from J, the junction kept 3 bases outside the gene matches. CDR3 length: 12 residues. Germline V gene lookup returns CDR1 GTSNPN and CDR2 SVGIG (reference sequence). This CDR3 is CAWTGGGTEAFF. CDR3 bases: TGTGCCTGGACAGGGGGGGGCACTGAAGCTTTCTTT.

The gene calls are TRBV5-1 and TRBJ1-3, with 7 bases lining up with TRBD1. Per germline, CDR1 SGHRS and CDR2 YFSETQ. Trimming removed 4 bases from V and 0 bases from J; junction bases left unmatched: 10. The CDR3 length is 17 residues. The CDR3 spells CASSVGQTRISGNTIYF. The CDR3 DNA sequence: TGCGCCAGCAGCGTGGGACAGACGAGGATCTCTGGAAACACCATATATTTT.

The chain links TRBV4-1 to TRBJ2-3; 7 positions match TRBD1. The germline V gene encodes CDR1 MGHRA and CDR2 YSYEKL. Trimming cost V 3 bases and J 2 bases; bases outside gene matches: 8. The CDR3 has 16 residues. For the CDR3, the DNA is TGCGCCAGCAGCCAGGGGACAGTGATCCTCACAGATACGCAGTATTTT. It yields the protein CASSQGTVILTDTQYF.

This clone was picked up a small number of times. The CDR3 reads CAISSEGDRGQETQYF. CDR3 in DNA: TGTGCCATCAGTTCCGAAGGGGACAGGGGGCAAGAGACCCAGTACTTC. This chain connects TRBV10-3 to TRBJ2-5, with 11 bases aligning to TRBD1. The J segment lost 2 bases and the V segment lost 5 bases, leaving 7 bases of the junction unmatched. CDR3 length: 16 amino acids. Germline V gene data show CDR1 as ENHRY and CDR2 as SYGVKD.

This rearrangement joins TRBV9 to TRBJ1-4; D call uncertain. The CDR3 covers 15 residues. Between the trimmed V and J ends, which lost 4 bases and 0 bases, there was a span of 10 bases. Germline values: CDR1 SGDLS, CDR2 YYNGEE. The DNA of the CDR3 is TGTGCCAGCAGCACCGACGGGGCAACTAATGAAAAACTGTTTTTT. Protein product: CASSTDGATNEKLFF.

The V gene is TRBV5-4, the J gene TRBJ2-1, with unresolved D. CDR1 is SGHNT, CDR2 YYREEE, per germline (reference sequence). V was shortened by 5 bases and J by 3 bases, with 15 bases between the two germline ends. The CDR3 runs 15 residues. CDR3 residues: CASSPVAADYNEQFF. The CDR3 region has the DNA TGTGCCAGCAGTCCAGTCGCGGCGGACTACAATGAGCAGTTCTTC.

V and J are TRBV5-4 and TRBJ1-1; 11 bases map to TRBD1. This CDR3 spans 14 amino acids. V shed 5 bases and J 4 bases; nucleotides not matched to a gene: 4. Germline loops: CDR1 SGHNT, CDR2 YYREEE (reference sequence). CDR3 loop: CASRPGTGGTEAFF. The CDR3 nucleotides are TGTGCCAGCAGGCCCGGGACAGGGGGCACTGAAGCTTTCTTT.

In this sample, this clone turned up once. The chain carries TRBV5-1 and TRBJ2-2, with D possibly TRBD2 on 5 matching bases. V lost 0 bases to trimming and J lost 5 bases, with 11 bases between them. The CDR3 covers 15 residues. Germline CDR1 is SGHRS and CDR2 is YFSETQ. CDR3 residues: CASSLEGAPTGELFF. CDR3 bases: TGCGCCAGCAGCTTGGAGGGAGCACCGACCGGGGAGCTGTTTTTT. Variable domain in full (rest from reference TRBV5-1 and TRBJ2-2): KAGVTQTPRYLIKTRGQQVTLSCSPISGHRSVSWYQQTPGQGLQFLFEYFSETQRNKGNFPGRFSGRQFSNSRSEMNVSTLELGDSALYLCASSLEGAPTGELFFGEGSRLTVL.